The entry that follows covers one TCR beta chain sequence. This clonotype was picked up many times. Its antigen target is currently unknown. Base qualities are not at hand, and no much larger clone is one base apart. Amplification of TCR beta CDR3 regions was carried out from RNA transcripts. A first-round RT-PCR of the TCR CDR3 used the HTBI primer set with the Qiagen OneStep RT-PCR kit. The libraries were constructed in a second round of multiplex PCR and then size-selected and purified. Paired-end sequencing of the libraries was performed with 100 bp reads on an Illumina HiSeq2000. Turning to the authors' computational methods: SOAPnuke was used to process the raw data, removing reads that contained adapters or uncalled bases, had a mean Phred below 15, or lacked an exact match to the constant primer or identifier. COPE v1.2.5 was used to merge the high-quality paired reads, and each unique nucleotide sequence was defined as a clonotype. Clonotypes were aligned to IMGT TRBV, TRBD and TRBJ reference segments using MiTCR v1.1. Analysis was restricted to V-J combinations with a frequency above 0.0001, which covered 98% to 99.2% of repertoires. A TCS score was defined as the ratio between F50 (clonal expansion) and ExV (chaos), using BLOSUM62-based TCRdist between CDR3 peptides within each V-J. Welch's t-statistics and random forest reduced roughly 530 V-J features to about 12, which were used in a naive Bayes classifier (R e1071). Thyroid-blood repertoire similarity was quantified with the Morisita-Horn index. Using fastp at Q25 and MiXCR, TCRdb reprocessed the public reads and kept productive beta chains. Here each entry gathers all rows of one CDR3 protein and keeps the most common genes and DNA. None of the V and J calls come from the authors' own analysis; TCRdb made them. This sample has 640,000 or so distinct CDR3 sequences in its table, and roughly 15% of those were observed once. Of the sample, over 3.5% falls within the top ten clones.

Reading the germline V gene gives CDR1 SQVTM and CDR2 ANQGSEA. Trimming takes 6 bases off V and 5 bases off J; junction bases not matched to a gene: 12. From its cysteine to its phenylalanine, the CDR3 spans 14 amino acids. Only CDR3 DNA is held: 42 bases, read in frame from base 1. Moderately to severely active disease, a Clinical Activity Score of at least 3, a NOSPECS grade of at least 4, and a duration under 3 months were present in ophthalmopathy patients. Patients with uncontrolled infections, other autoimmune diseases, pregnancy or lactation were excluded. Diagnoses were established on the basis of clinical symptoms, serum thyroxine and TRAb, thyroid ultrasound, and orbital computed tomography. PBMCs were isolated from about 9.1 ml of fresh peripheral blood by Ficoll-Paque density gradient centrifugation. Trizol reagent was used to extract total RNA, and RNA quality was then checked on an Agilent 2100 Bioanalyzer.

This entry is derived from a study of T cells in Graves' hyperthyroidism and ophthalmopathy (dated by TCRdb to the late 2010s). In the study overall: Peripheral blood was sampled at the time of initial diagnosis, prior to any treatment. To identify distinguishing TCR V-J signatures, a discovery cohort of around 100 patients was used, comprising approximately 40 with Graves' ophthalmopathy and 55 to 65 with stable Graves' hyperthyroidism. According to the paper, TCR Vbeta CDR3 sequencing was carried out on 135 peripheral blood samples, which came from more than 40 ophthalmopathy, roughly 75 hyperthyroidism and about 17 progressor patients. For training and testing, the 100 or so patients in the discovery cohort were randomly divided in a 7:3 ratio. Whether ophthalmopathy could be predicted prospectively was tested in an independent validation cohort made up of 18 to 20 hyperthyroidism patients plus 17 patients who later progressed to ophthalmopathy. Once sampling was done, hyperthyroidism patients were given methimazole at a starting dose of 30 mg daily, whereas ophthalmopathy patients were given high-dose intravenous methylprednisolone. The study also compared thyroid tissue and blood T-cell repertoires from more than 5 Graves' hyperthyroidism patients.

The research as a whole found: No statistical method was used to set the sample size in advance, and investigators knew the group allocation. In validation, progression to ophthalmopathy was predicted by the model with roughly 69% sensitivity and nearly 75% specificity, a median of roughly 6 months before onset. A 13 V-J signature model separated ophthalmopathy from stable hyperthyroidism, with roughly 88% sensitivity and 81% to 82% specificity in cross-validation and 80%/75% in testing. Most expanded thyroid clonotypes (frequency above 0.001) were also detected in blood, suggesting blood repertoires may reflect thyroid immune responses.

What was sequenced was blood. This TCR came from a woman between 40 and 50 years old with Graves' ophthalmopathy. Recombination connected TRBV29-1 to TRBJ2-5; TRBD1 lines up with 7 middle nucleotides. The bases read TGCAGCGTGTCGCTCACAGGGGTTCCGGAGACCCAGTACTTC. Its protein product is CSVSLTGVPETQYF. This CDR3, with the reference TRBV29-1 and TRBJ2-5 proteins standing in past its ends, gives the full variable domain SAVISQKPSRDICQRGTSLTIQCQVDSQVTMMFWYRQQPGQSLTLIATANQGSEATYESGFVIDKFPISRPNLTFSTLTVSNMSPEDSSIYLCSVSLTGVPETQYFGPGTRLLVL.